This note documents a single T cell receptor (beta chain) sequence. Primed by a sample-barcoded 5' primer and a J-beta primer mix, a second PCR proceeded for about 7 to 11 cycles. TCRdb reanalysed the 5' RACE reads using MiXCR and keeps one entry per CDR3 protein. The table shows 1.5 million to 2 million distinct CDR3 sequences, with approximately 39% occurring only once. The sample belongs to a study of blood T cells in healthy people across ages. Per the germline V gene, CDR1 is SGHAT and CDR2 is FQNNGV. The V end lost 3 bases, the J end lost 8 bases, and 20 bases lay between the germline ends. The CDR3 is made up of 16 amino acids.

The chain carries TRBV11-2 and TRBJ2-1; either TRBD1 or TRBD2 may fit D (5 bases each). The clonotype was recovered from a human donor in good health. Sequenced input: blood. CDR3 in DNA: TGTGCCAGCAGCTTGCACAGAGTGGGGTGGGGGTATGAGCAGTTCTTC. Translation gives CASSLHRVGWGYEQFF.